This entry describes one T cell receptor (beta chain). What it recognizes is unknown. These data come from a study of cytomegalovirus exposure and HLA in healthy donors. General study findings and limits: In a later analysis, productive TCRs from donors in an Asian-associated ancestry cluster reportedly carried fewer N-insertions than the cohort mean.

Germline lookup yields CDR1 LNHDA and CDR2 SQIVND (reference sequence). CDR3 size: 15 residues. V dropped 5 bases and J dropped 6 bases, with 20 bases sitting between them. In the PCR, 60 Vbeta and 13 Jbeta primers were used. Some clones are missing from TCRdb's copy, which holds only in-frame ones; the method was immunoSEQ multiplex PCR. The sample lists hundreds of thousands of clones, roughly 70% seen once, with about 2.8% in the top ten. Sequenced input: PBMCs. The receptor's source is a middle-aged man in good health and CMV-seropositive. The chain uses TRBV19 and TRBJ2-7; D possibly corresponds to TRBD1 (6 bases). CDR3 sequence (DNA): TGTGCCAGTAGTTTCTCCCGGGACACTTCCGTCGAGCAGTACTTC. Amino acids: CASSFSRDTSVEQYF.